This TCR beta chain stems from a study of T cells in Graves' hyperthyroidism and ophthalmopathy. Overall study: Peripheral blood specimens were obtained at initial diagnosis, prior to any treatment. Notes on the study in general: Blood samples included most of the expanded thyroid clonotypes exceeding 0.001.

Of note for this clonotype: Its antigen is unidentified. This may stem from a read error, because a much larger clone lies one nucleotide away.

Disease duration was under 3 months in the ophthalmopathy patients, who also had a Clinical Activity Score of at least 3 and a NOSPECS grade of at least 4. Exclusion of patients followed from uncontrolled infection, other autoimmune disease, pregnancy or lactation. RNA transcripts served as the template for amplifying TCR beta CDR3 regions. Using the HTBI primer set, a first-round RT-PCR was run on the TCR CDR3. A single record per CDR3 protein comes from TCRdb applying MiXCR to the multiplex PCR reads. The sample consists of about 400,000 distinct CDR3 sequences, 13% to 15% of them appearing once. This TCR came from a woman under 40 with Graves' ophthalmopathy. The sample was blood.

CDR3 bases: TGTGCCAGCAGCTTCCGGGGACAGGTACAAGAGACCCAGTGCTTC. It specifies CASSFRGQVQETQCF. The chain combines TRBV7-9 with TRBJ2-5; 8 positions match TRBD1. CDR3 length: 15 amino acids. CDR1 is SEHNR, CDR2 FQNEAQ, per germline (reference sequence).